Listed below are T cell receptor beta chains from one sample, sequenced in a study of control samples from healthy donors and cancer patients. Some clones are missing from TCRdb's copy, which holds only in-frame ones; the method was immunoSEQ multiplex PCR. The data contain about 120,000 clones, 85% to 90% of them singletons. The sequencing input was PBMCs. All receptors come from a woman in her forties or fifties with colorectal cancer. CDR3s include the opening cysteine and the closing phenylalanine or tryptophan. Fields, in order: J gene, D gene, V gene, CDR3 protein, CDR3 DNA. D genes are given only for firm matches.

TRBJ1-2 NA TRBV2 CASSATRVDYGYTF TGTGCCAGCAGTGCAACCAGGGTTGACTATGGCTACACCTTC
TRBJ1-2 NA TRBV28 CASGGGPGEGGYTF TGTGCCAGTGGAGGAGGACCGGGCGAGGGTGGCTACACCTTC
TRBJ2-1 TRBD2 TRBV28 CASSSGLAGIDEQFF TGTGCCAGCAGTTCGGGACTAGCGGGAATCGATGAGCAGTTCTTC
TRBJ1-1 NA TRBV5-1 CASSLAPNTEAFF TGCGCCAGCAGCTTGGCCCCGAACACTGAAGCTTTCTTT
TRBJ2-3 NA TRBV5-1 CASSSGSTDTQYF TGCGCCAGCAGCTCAGGTAGCACAGATACGCAGTATTTT
TRBJ2-5 TRBD2 TRBV9 CASSAAGDQETQYF TGTGCCAGCAGCGCAGCGGGAGACCAGGAGACCCAGTACTTC
TRBJ2-7 TRBD2 TRBV4-1 CASSQVDSGSYEQYF TGCGCCAGCAGCCAAGTGGATAGCGGGAGCTACGAGCAGTACTTC
TRBJ1-4 NA TRBV11-2 CASSSSEEKLFF TGTGCCAGCAGCTCCTCTGAAGAAAAACTGTTTTTT
TRBJ1-6 TRBD1 TRBV5-1 CASSARTGGSNSPLHF TGCGCCAGCAGCGCTAGGACAGGGGGTTCTAATTCACCCCTCCACTTT
TRBJ2-3 TRBD2 TRBV6-5 CASTAGGSTDTQYF TGTGCCAGCACTGCGGGGGGTTCCACAGATACGCAGTATTTT